This is a list of T cell receptor beta chains from one sample in a study of OX40 agonist ivuxolimab in advanced cancers. Profiled with immunoSEQ multiplex PCR; TCRdb holds only in-frame clones, not every one. The table includes about 32,000 clones, approximately 80% detected once. The sample was CD4+ or CD8+ T cells sorted from blood, taken in a trial of the OX40 agonist ivuxolimab. The receptors were sampled from an adult with an advanced solid tumor such as melanoma, head and neck, liver or kidney cancer. Both conserved end residues are trimmed from each CDR3. Rows may omit the clone size; those that give it use once, few, many or a size class.

NA,TRBV30,TRBJ2-1,ALEISVTSYNEQF
NA,TRBV4-2,TRBJ2-5,ASSQEWQPQETQY
NA,TRBV5-3,TRBJ2-3,ARGTDTQY
NA,TRBV7-3,TRBJ2-3,ASSFDSNTDTQY
NA,TRBV29-1,TRBJ2-1,SVYTLTYNEQF
once,TRBV11-2,TRBJ1-5,ASSSGDGLQPQH
NA,TRBV2,TRBJ1-2,ASRVRYGYT
once,TRBV6-6,TRBJ1-6,ASSSPPDHYNSPLH
NA,TRBV9,TRBJ1-2,ASSVGQGYGYT
NA,TRBV7-6,TRBJ2-1,ASSLAKTVVSEQF
NA,TRBV2,TRBJ1-1,ASSGVRTGEAF
once,TRBV18,TRBJ2-7,ASSPWSGPSYEQY